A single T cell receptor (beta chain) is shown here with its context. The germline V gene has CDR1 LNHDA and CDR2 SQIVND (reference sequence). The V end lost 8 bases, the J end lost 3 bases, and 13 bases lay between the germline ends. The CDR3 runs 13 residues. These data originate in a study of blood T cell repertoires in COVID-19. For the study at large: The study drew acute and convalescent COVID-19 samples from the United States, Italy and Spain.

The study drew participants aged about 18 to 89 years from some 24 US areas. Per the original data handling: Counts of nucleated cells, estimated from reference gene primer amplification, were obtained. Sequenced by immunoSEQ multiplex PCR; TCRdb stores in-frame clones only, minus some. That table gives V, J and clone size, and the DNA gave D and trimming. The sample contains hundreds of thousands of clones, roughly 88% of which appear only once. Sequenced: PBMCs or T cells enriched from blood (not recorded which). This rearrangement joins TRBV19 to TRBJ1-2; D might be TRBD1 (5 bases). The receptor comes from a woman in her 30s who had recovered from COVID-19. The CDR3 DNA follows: TGTGCCAGTCGGTCGGACAAGCACTATGGCTACACCTTC. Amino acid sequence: CASRSDKHYGYTF.